What follows are 27 T cell receptor beta chains derived from one specimen sequenced in a study of control samples from healthy donors and cancer patients. Some clones are missing from TCRdb's copy, which holds only in-frame ones; the method was immunoSEQ multiplex PCR. Here the sample spans 120,000 or so clones, approximately 92% being singletons. Material: PBMCs. The receptors shown here come from a man older than 75 with head and neck cancer.

A word on this clone: Within the sample, other DNA sequences also encode this same CDR3. The gene calls are TRBV5-4 and TRBJ1-2; D ambiguous. Trimming stripped 0 bases from V and 2 bases from J, with 5 bases between. Germline assignment: CDR1 SGHNT and CDR2 YYREEE (reference sequence). The CDR3 consists of 13 residues. The CDR3 loop is CASSLDRNYGYTF. The DNA of the CDR3 is TGTGCCAGCAGCTTGGACCGGAACTATGGCTACACCTTC.

V and J are TRBV30 and TRBJ2-1; 7 bases match TRBD1. With 3 bases clipped from V and 0 bases from J, the junction kept 8 bases outside the gene matches. This CDR3 contains 16 residues. Germline-derived CDR1 and CDR2 are GTSNPN and SVGIG (reference sequence). This CDR3 is CAWSLGQLFSYNEQFF. CDR3 sequence (DNA): TGTGCCTGGAGCTTGGGACAGCTGTTCTCCTACAATGAGCAGTTCTTC.

CDR3 amino acids: CASSIRGDSSGNTIYF. The CDR3 DNA follows: TGTGCCAGCAGCATACGGGGGGATTCCTCTGGAAACACCATATATTTT. J is TRBJ1-3 and V is TRBV5-4; D may be TRBD1 (5 bases). Looked up from germline, CDR1 is SGHNT and CDR2 is YYREEE (reference sequence). This CDR3 has 16 residues. V gave up 4 bases and J gave up 0 bases, with 14 bases separating them.

The genes are TRBV7-9 and TRBJ2-4; perhaps D is TRBD1 or TRBD2 (5 bases each). V shed 1 base and J shed 1 base, with 8 bases lying between them. This CDR3 has 15 amino acids. The germline V gene encodes CDR1 SEHNR and CDR2 FQNEAQ (reference sequence). CDR3 protein: CASSLEGTAKNIQYF. For the CDR3, the DNA is TGTGCCAGCAGCTTAGAGGGGACCGCCAAAAACATTCAGTACTTC.

The V call is TRBV2, the J call TRBJ2-7; unclear D gene. From germline, CDR1 is SNHLY and CDR2 FYNNEI. The length of the CDR3 is 11 residues. Trimming left V 7 bases short and J 4 bases short, with 8 bases between. Here the CDR3 reads CASTGKYEQYF. The CDR3 DNA is TGTGCCAGCACAGGAAAATACGAGCAGTACTTC. Combining the CDR3 with reference TRBV2 and TRBJ2-7 gives the whole variable domain EPEVTQTPSHQVTQMGQEVILRCVPISNHLYFYWYRQILGQKVEFLVSFYNNEISEKSEIFDDQFSVERPDGSNFTLKIRSTKLEDSAMYFCASTGKYEQYFGPGTRLTVT.

V is TRBV9 and J is TRBJ1-5; D is ambiguous. CDR3 length: 14 amino acids. The germline V gene encodes CDR1 SGDLS and CDR2 YYNGEE. V was clipped by 2 bases and J by 7 bases, with 13 bases between them. CDR3 sequence reads: CASSVSPEGQPQHF. The DNA for the CDR3 is TGTGCCAGCAGCGTCAGCCCCGAGGGCCAGCCCCAGCATTTT. The full variable domain, rest sourced from reference TRBV9 and TRBJ1-5, is DSGVTQTPKHLITATGQRVTLRCSPRSGDLSVYWYQQSLDQGLQFLIQYYNGEERAKGNILERFSAQQFPDLHSELNLSSLELGDSALYFCASSVSPEGQPQHFGDGTRLSIL.

This clone was seen a single time. The V call is TRBV9, the J call TRBJ2-6; 8 positions agree with TRBD2. V was clipped by 0 bases and J by 0 bases; unmatched bases: 8. Per germline, CDR1 SGDLS and CDR2 YYNGEE. This CDR3 region has 19 residues. The CDR3 loop is CASSVEPAGALSGANVLTF. The CDR3, as DNA: TGTGCCAGCAGCGTAGAACCAGCGGGGGCCCTCTCTGGGGCCAACGTCCTGACTTTC.

The V and J genes are TRBV4-1 and TRBJ2-2, with 7 bases lining up with TRBD1. The J segment lost 0 bases and the V segment lost 0 bases, leaving 7 bases of the junction unmatched. The CDR3 consists of 18 residues. In germline, CDR1 is MGHRA, CDR2 YSYEKL. CDR3 DNA: TGCGCCAGCAGCCAAGATTTGACGGGGACAGCGAACACCGGGGAGCTGTTTTTT. It codes for CASSQDLTGTANTGELFF.

The rearrangement uses TRBV30 and TRBJ2-2; D is undetermined. Germline assignment: CDR1 GTSNPN and CDR2 SVGIG (reference sequence). This CDR3 spans 12 amino acids. The V gene lost 8 bases and the J gene lost 6 bases, with 13 bases spanning the gap. The CDR3 loop is CAGTHGSGELFF. CDR3 coding DNA: TGTGCCGGAACCCACGGGTCCGGGGAGCTGTTTTTT.

The gene calls are TRBV7-6 and TRBJ2-2, with a possible D match to TRBD2 (6 bases). CDR3 length equals 15 residues. V dropped 3 bases and J dropped 0 bases, with 8 bases sitting between them. Germline CDR1 SGHVS, CDR2 FNYEAQ. The DNA for the CDR3 is TGTGCCAGCAGCTTGGGACTCGCGAACACCGGGGAGCTGTTTTTT. Amino acids: CASSLGLANTGELFF. The variable domain in full, completed from reference TRBV7-6 and TRBJ2-2, reads GAGVSQSPRYKVTKRGQDVALRCDPISGHVSLYWYRQALGQGPEFLTYFNYEAQQDKSGLPNDRFSAERPEGSISTLTIQRTEQRDSAMYRCASSLGLANTGELFFGEGSRLTVL.

The rearrangement joins TRBV29-1 to TRBJ1-5; D ambiguous. The ends were cut back, 7 bases at V and 4 bases at J, with 11 bases in the middle. Germline V gives CDR1 SQVTM, CDR2 ANQGSEA. The CDR3 sequence is 12 residues long. The CDR3 region has the DNA TGCAGCGCCCGGGCAGCTAATCAGCCCCAGCATTTT. Translated, it gives CSARAANQPQHF. Full variable domain (outside the CDR3, taken from reference TRBV29-1 and TRBJ1-5): SAVISQKPSRDICQRGTSLTIQCQVDSQVTMMFWYRQQPGQSLTLIATANQGSEATYESGFVIDKFPISRPNLTFSTLTVSNMSPEDSSIYLCSARAANQPQHFGDGTRLSIL.

The V gene is TRBV11-2, the J gene TRBJ2-7, with TRBD1 matching over 8 bases. This CDR3 has 17 amino acids. V was pared by 3 bases and J by 3 bases, with 13 bases of the junction left unmatched. Per germline, CDR1 SGHAT and CDR2 FQNNGV. For the CDR3, the DNA is TGTGCCAGCAGCTTTTCCCGGCCCGGGACAGGCTTCTACGAGCAGTACTTC. Protein product: CASSFSRPGTGFYEQYF.

The V and J genes are TRBV14 and TRBJ2-5; unclear D gene. Germline V gene lookup returns CDR1 SGHDN and CDR2 FVKESK. The CDR3 sequence is 13 residues long. V was cut by 0 bases and J by 5 bases, with 7 bases left in between. This chain's CDR3 is CASSQDLGETQYF. CDR3 DNA sequence: TGTGCCAGCAGCCAAGATCTAGGGGAGACCCAGTACTTC.

The gene calls are TRBV2 and TRBJ2-7; D may be TRBD2 (5 bases). Germline CDR1 reads SNHLY; CDR2 reads FYNNEI. The V gene lost 7 bases and the J gene lost 5 bases, with 18 bases spanning the gap. The CDR3 runs to 14 residues. The CDR3 nucleotides read TGTGCCAGCAACAACCGGGAAGCTAACAACGAGCAGTACTTC. Translating gives CASNNREANNEQYF.

The gene calls are TRBV19 and TRBJ2-2; possibly TRBD1 or TRBD2 for D (6 bases each). The CDR3 covers 16 residues. Per germline, CDR1 LNHDA and CDR2 SQIVND (reference sequence). V lost 5 bases and J 6 bases, leaving 19 bases between the germline ends. CDR3 DNA sequence: TGTGCCAGTAGTCCCCTTTGGGGGGCCAATCCCGGGGAGCTGTTTTTT. This codes for CASSPLWGANPGELFF.

The chain uses TRBV27 and TRBJ1-5; 11 nucleotides align to TRBD1. The CDR3 runs to 15 residues. Per germline, CDR1 MNHEY and CDR2 SMNVEV (reference sequence). J lost 4 bases, V lost 6 bases, and 5 bases had no gene match. The chain's CDR3 is CASSRGDRGNQPQHF. In DNA form, the CDR3 reads TGTGCCAGCAGCCGCGGGGACAGGGGGAATCAGCCCCAGCATTTT.

This chain uses TRBV28 with TRBJ2-7; D might be TRBD1 (5 bases). The V end was cut by 6 bases, the J end by 5 bases, with 14 bases between. Germline CDR1 and CDR2: MDHEN and SYDVKM. This CDR3 is built from 13 residues. CDR3 protein: CASRGPSPHEQYF. The CDR3 nucleotides read TGTGCCAGCAGGGGGCCGTCCCCTCACGAGCAGTACTTC.

The chain has TRBV25-1 and TRBJ1-6; D perhaps matches TRBD1 (6 bases). Germline V gene lookup returns CDR1 MGHDK and CDR2 SYGVNS. CDR3 length equals 15 residues. Trimming pared 3 bases from V and 9 bases from J, leaving 15 bases between. CDR3 DNA sequence: TGTGCCAGCAGTGATTCGGCAGGGGTACGTTCACCCCTCCACTTT. Its protein is CASSDSAGVRSPLHF.

The V and J genes are TRBV11-2 and TRBJ1-4, with a tentative D call TRBD1 (5 bases). Trimming pared 0 bases from V and 7 bases from J, leaving 12 bases between. Germline V gives CDR1 SGHAT, CDR2 FQNNGV. This CDR3 has 15 amino acids. The CDR3 DNA reads as TGTGCCAGCAGCTTAGACCCCGGGACCGGTGAAAAACTGTTTTTT. The encoded protein is CASSLDPGTGEKLFF.

The genes are TRBV2 and TRBJ2-1; D is unclear. V was shortened by 7 bases and J by 8 bases, with 12 bases between the two germline ends. Germline CDR1 is SNHLY and CDR2 is FYNNEI. This CDR3 spans 12 amino acids. The CDR3 DNA reads as TGTGCCAGCACCTTCGACCTGGATGAGCAGTTCTTC. It codes for CASTFDLDEQFF.

This rearrangement joins TRBV5-1 to TRBJ2-7; 9 bases fit TRBD2. V lost 4 bases, J lost 2 bases, and 4 bases stayed unmatched. This CDR3 is built from 14 residues. Germline assignment: CDR1 SGHRS and CDR2 YFSETQ. The CDR3 is CASSPASGTYEQYF. The DNA for the CDR3 is TGCGCCAGCAGCCCGGCTAGCGGGACCTACGAGCAGTACTTC.

The chain recombines TRBV13 with TRBJ2-7; 7 bases agree with TRBD1. The CDR3 extends over 13 amino acids. V dropped 5 bases and J dropped 2; count of bases not matched to a gene: 3. Germline V gives CDR1 PRHDT, CDR2 FYEKMQ (reference sequence). The CDR3: CASSRDSTYEQYF. The CDR3 DNA reads TGTGCCAGCAGCCGGGACAGCACCTACGAGCAGTACTTC.

This clone occurred once. This rearrangement joins TRBV6-2 or TRBV6-3 to TRBJ1-2; the D is unclear. Per the germline V gene, CDR1 is MNHEY and CDR2 is SVGEGT. The V end was cut by 2 bases, the J end by 7 bases, with 11 bases between. The CDR3 contains 13 residues. CDR3 sequence: CASSYEGVGGYTF. The CDR3 region has the DNA TGTGCCAGCAGTTACGAGGGAGTTGGTGGCTACACCTTC.

DNA for the CDR3: TGCAGCGTCGGCAGGGGCTCCTACGAGCAGTACTTC. Protein product: CSVGRGSYEQYF. V and J are TRBV29-1 and TRBJ2-7; possibly TRBD1 for D (6 bases). The CDR3 loop spans 12 amino acids. Between the trimmed V and J ends, which lost 6 bases and 0 bases, there was a span of 9 bases. Germline assignment: CDR1 SQVTM and CDR2 ANQGSEA.

This rearrangement joins TRBV19 to TRBJ1-3; D unclear. In germline, CDR1 is LNHDA, CDR2 SQIVND (reference sequence). Trimming left V 4 bases short and J 0 bases short, with 4 bases between. The CDR3 totals 13 residues. Here the CDR3 reads CASSTNSGNTIYF. CDR3 sequence (DNA): TGTGCCAGTAGTACAAACTCTGGAAACACCATATATTTT.

The V call is TRBV11-2, the J call TRBJ1-6; no clear D gene. The CDR3 covers 14 residues. Germline V gene sequence: CDR1 SGHAT, CDR2 FQNNGV. The V end lost 1 base, the J end lost 8 bases, and 9 bases lay between the germline ends. The CDR3 DNA follows: TGTGCCAGCAGCTTAGTCCGGACTGATTCACCCCTCCACTTT. Its protein product is CASSLVRTDSPLHF.

The gene calls are TRBV30 and TRBJ2-5; tentatively, D is TRBD2 (6 bases). This CDR3 has 15 amino acids. Germline V gene data show CDR1 as GTSNPN and CDR2 as SVGIG (reference sequence). V lost 3 bases, J lost 1 base, and 15 bases lay in between. CDR3 loop: CAWRSGTALQETQYF. In DNA, the CDR3 is TGTGCCTGGAGGTCCGGGACTGCCCTCCAAGAGACCCAGTACTTC. Variable domain in full (rest from reference TRBV30 and TRBJ2-5): SQTIHQWPATLVQPVGSPLSLECTVEGTSNPNLYWYRQAAGRGLQLLFYSVGIGQISSEVPQNLSASRPQDRQFILSSKKLLLSDSGFYLCAWRSGTALQETQYFGPGTRLLVL.